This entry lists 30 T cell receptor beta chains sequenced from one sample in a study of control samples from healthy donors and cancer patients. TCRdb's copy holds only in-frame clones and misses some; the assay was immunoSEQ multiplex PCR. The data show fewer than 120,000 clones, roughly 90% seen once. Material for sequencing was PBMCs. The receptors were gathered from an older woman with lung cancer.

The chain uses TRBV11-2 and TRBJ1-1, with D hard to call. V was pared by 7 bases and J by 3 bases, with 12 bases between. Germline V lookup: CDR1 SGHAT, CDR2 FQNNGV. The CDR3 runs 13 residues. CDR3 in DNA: TGTGCCAGCACCGCGGCTTTTGACACTGAAGCTTTCTTT. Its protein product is CASTAAFDTEAFF. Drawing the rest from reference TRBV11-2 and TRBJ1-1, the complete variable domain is EAGVAQSPRYKIIEKRQSVAFWCNPISGHATLYWYQQILGQGPKLLIQFQNNGVVDDSQLPKDRFSAERLKGVDSTLKIQPAKLEDSAVYLCASTAAFDTEAFFGQGTRLTVV.

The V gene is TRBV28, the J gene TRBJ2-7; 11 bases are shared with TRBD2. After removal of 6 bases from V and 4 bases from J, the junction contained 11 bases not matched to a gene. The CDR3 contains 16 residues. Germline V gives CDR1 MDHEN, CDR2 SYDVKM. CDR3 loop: CASSPVSGRAFYEQYF. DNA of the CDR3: TGTGCCAGCAGCCCGGTTAGCGGGAGGGCCTTTTACGAGCAGTACTTC.

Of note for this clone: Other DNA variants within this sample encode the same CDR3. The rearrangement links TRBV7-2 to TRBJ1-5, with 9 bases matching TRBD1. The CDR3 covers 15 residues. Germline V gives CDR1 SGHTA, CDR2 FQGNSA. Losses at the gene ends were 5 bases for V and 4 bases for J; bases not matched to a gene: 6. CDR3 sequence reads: CASSMTGQGNQPQHF. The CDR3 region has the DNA TGTGCCAGCAGCATGACAGGACAGGGGAATCAGCCCCAGCATTTT. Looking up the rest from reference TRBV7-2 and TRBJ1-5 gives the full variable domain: GAGVSQSPSNKVTEKGKDVELRCDPISGHTALYWYRQSLGQGLEFLIYFQGNSAPDKSGLPSDRFSAERTGGSVSTLTIQRTQQEDSAVYLCASSMTGQGNQPQHFGDGTRLSIL.

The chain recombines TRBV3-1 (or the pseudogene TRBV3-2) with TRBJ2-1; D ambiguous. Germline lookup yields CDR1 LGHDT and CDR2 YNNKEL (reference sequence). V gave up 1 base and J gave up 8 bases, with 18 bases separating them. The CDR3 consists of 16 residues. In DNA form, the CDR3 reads TGTGCCAGCAGCCAAGGTAGGAGACGGGCACGGGATGAGCAGTTCTTC. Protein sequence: CASSQGRRRARDEQFF.

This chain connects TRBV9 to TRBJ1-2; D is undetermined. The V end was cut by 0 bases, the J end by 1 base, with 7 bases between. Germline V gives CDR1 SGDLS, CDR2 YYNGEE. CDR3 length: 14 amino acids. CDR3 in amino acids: CASSVDEGNYGYTF. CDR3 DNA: TGTGCCAGCAGCGTAGACGAGGGTAACTATGGCTACACCTTC.

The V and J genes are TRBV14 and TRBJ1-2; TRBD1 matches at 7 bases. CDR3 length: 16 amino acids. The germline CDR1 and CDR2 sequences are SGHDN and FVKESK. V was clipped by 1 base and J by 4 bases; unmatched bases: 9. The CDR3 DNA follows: TGTGCCAGCAGCCAAGCCTCCGGGACAGTCGCCTATGGCTACACCTTC. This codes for CASSQASGTVAYGYTF.

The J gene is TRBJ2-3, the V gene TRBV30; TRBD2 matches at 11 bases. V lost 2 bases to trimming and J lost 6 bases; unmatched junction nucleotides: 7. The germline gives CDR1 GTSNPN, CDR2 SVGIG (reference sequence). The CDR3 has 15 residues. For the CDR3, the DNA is TGTGCCTGGAGTCCGGGACTAGCGGTGGGGGATACGCAGTATTTT. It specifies CAWSPGLAVGDTQYF.

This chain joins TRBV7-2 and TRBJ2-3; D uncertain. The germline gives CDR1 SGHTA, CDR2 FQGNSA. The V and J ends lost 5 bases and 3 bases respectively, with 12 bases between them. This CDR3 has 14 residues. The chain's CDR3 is CASSAATWTDTQYF. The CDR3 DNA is TGTGCCAGCAGCGCTGCGACTTGGACAGATACGCAGTATTTT. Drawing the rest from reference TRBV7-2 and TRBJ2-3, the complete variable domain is GAGVSQSPSNKVTEKGKDVELRCDPISGHTALYWYRQSLGQGLEFLIYFQGNSAPDKSGLPSDRFSAERTGGSVSTLTIQRTQQEDSAVYLCASSAATWTDTQYFGPGTRLTVL.

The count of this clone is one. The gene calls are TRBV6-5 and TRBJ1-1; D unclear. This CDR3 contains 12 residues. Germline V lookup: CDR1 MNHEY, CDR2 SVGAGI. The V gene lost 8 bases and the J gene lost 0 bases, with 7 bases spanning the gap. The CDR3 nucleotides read TGTGCCAGCCCCGGGCTGAACACTGAAGCTTTCTTT. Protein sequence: CASPGLNTEAFF.

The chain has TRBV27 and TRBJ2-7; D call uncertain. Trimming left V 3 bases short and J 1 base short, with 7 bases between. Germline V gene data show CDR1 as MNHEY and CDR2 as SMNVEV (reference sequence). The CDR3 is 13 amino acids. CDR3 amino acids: CASSFMQSYEQYF. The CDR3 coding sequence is TGTGCCAGCAGTTTTATGCAGTCCTACGAGCAGTACTTC.

The CDR3 region is CSASGESSYEQYF. The CDR3 DNA reads TGCAGCGCCTCGGGGGAGAGCTCCTACGAGCAGTACTTC. The chain is built from TRBV29-1 and TRBJ2-7; tentative D call: TRBD2 (6 bases). The CDR3 covers 13 residues. Germline V gives CDR1 SQVTM, CDR2 ANQGSEA. Trimming stripped 7 bases from V and 0 bases from J, with 13 bases between.

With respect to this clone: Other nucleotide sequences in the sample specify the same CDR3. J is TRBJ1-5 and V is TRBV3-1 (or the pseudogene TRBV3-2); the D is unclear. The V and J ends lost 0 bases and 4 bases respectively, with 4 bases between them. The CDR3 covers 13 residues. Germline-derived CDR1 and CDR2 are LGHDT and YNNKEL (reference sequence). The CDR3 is CASSQDINQPQHF. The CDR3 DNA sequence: TGTGCCAGCAGCCAAGACATTAATCAGCCCCAGCATTTT.

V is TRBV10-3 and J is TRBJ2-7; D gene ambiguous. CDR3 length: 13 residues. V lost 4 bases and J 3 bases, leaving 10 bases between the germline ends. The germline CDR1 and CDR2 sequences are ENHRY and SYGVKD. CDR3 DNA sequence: TGTGCCATCAGTGTGTCCATGTTCTACGAGCAGTACTTC. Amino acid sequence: CAISVSMFYEQYF.

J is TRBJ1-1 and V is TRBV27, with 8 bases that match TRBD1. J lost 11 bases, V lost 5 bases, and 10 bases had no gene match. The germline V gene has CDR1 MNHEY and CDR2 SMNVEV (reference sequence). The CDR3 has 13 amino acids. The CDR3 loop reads CASSLDRGGRAFF. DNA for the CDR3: TGTGCCAGCAGTCTCGACAGGGGTGGTAGGGCTTTCTTT.

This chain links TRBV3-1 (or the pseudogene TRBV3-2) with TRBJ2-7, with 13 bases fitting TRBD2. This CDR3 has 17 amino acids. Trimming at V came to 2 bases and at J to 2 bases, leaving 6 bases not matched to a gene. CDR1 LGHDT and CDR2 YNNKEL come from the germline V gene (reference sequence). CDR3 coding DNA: TGTGCCAGCAGCCAATGGACTAGCGGGGGCCTTCCCTACGAGCAGTACTTC. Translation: CASSQWTSGGLPYEQYF.

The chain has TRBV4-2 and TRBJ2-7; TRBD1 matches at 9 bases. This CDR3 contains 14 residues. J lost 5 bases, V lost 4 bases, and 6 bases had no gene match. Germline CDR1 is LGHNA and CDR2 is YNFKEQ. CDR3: CASSLRQGEDEQYF. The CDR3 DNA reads TGTGCCAGCAGCCTTCGACAGGGGGAGGACGAGCAGTACTTC.

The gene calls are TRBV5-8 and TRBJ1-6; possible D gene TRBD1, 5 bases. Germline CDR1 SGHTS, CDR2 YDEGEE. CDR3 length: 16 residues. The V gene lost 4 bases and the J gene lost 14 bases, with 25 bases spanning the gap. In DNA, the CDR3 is TGTGCCAGCAGCCCAGGGACGGCGGCGACTGGTGGGTCCCTCCACTTT. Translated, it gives CASSPGTAATGGSLHF. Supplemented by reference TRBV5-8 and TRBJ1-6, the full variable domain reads EAGVTQSPTHLIKTRGQQATLRCSPISGHTSVYWYQQALGLGLQFLLWYDEGEERNRGNFPPRFSGRQFPNYSSELNVNALELEDSALYLCASSPGTAATGGSLHFGNGTRLTVT.

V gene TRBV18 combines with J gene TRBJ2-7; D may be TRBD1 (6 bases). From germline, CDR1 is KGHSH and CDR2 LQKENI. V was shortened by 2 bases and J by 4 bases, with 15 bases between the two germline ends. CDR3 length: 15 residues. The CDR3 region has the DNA TGTGCCAGCTCACCAACCGGACAGATGCCATACGAGCAGTACTTC. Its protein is CASSPTGQMPYEQYF.

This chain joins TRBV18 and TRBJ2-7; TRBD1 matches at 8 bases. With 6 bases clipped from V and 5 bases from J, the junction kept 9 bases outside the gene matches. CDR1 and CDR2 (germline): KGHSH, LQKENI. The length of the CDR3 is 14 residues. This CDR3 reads CASSQDRGSHEQYF. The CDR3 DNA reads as TGTGCCAGCTCTCAAGACAGGGGTAGCCACGAGCAGTACTTC. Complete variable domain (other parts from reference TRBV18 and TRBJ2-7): NAGVMQNPRHLVRRRGQEARLRCSPMKGHSHVYWYRQLPEEGLKFMVYLQKENIIDESGMPKERFSAEFPKEGPSILRIQQVVRGDSAAYFCASSQDRGSHEQYFGPGTRLTVT.

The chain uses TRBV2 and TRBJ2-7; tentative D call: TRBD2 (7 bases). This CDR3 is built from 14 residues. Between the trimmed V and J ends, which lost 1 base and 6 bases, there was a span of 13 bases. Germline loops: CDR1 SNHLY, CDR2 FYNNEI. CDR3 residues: CASSEGGGGGEQYF. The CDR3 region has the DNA TGTGCCAGCAGTGAAGGTGGCGGGGGCGGCGAGCAGTACTTC.

As DNA, the CDR3 is TGTGCCAGCAGTCGATGGGACAGGGGCTACGAGCAGTACTTC. Translating gives CASSRWDRGYEQYF. This chain connects TRBV27 to TRBJ2-7; TRBD1 matches 10 bases. V was clipped by 5 bases and J by 3 bases; unmatched bases: 4. Germline V gene data show CDR1 as MNHEY and CDR2 as SMNVEV (reference sequence). The CDR3 covers 14 residues.

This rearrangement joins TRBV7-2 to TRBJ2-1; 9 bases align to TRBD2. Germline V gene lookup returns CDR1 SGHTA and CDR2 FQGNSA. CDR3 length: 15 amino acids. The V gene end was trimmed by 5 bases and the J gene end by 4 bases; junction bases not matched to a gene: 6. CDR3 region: CASSPSGGRYNEQFF. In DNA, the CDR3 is TGTGCCAGCAGCCCGAGCGGGGGGCGGTACAATGAGCAGTTCTTC.

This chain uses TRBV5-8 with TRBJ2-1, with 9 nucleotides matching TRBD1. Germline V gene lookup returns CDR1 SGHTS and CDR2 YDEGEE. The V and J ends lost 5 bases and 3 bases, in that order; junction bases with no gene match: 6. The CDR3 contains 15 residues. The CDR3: CASRLVTGGYNEQFF. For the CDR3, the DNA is TGTGCCAGCAGGCTTGTGACAGGGGGCTACAATGAGCAGTTCTTC.

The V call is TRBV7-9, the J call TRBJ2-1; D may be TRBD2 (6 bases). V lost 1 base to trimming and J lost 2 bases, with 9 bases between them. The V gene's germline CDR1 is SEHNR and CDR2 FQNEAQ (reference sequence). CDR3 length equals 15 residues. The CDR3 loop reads CASSLGWEAYNEQFF. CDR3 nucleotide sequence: TGTGCCAGCAGCTTAGGGTGGGAGGCCTACAATGAGCAGTTCTTC.

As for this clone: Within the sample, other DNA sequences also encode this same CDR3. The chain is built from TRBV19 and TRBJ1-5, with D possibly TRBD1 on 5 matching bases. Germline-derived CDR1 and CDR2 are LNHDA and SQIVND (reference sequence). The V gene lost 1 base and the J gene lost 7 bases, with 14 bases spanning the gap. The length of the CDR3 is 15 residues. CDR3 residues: CASSIGSQRGQPQHF. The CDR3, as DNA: TGTGCCAGTAGTATAGGCTCCCAGCGGGGCCAGCCCCAGCATTTT.

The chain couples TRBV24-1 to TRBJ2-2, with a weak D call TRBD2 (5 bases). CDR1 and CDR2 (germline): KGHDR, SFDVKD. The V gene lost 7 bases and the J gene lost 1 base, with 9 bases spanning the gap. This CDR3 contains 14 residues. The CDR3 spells CATSGNLNTGELFF. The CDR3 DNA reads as TGTGCCACCAGCGGGAACCTGAACACCGGGGAGCTGTTTTTT.

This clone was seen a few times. Here the CDR3 reads CASSQGGDNQPQHF. CDR3 DNA sequence: TGTGCCAGTAGTCAGGGAGGGGACAATCAGCCCCAGCATTTT. The rearrangement links TRBV19 to TRBJ1-5; maybe TRBD1 (5 bases). Deletions cut 5 bases from V and 3 bases from J, with 11 bases between. This CDR3 has 14 residues. Germline V gives CDR1 LNHDA, CDR2 SQIVND (reference sequence).

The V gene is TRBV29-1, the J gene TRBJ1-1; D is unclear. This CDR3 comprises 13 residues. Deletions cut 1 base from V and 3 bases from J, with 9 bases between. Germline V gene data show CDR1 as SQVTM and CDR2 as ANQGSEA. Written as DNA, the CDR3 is TGCAGCGTTGAAGGCTGGTCGGACACTGAAGCTTTCTTT. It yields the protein CSVEGWSDTEAFF.

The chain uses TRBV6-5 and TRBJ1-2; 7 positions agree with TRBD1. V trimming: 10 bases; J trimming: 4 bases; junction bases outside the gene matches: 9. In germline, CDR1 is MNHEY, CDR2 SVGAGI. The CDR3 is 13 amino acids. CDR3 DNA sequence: TGTGCCACGGATGACAGGGAGATCTATGGCTACACCTTC. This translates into CATDDREIYGYTF.

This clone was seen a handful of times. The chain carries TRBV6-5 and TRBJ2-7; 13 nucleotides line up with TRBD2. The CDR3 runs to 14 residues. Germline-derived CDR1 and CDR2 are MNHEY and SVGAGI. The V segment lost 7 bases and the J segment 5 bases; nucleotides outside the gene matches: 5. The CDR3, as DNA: TGTGCCAGCATGGGACTAGCGGGACGTAACGAGCAGTACTTC. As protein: CASMGLAGRNEQYF.